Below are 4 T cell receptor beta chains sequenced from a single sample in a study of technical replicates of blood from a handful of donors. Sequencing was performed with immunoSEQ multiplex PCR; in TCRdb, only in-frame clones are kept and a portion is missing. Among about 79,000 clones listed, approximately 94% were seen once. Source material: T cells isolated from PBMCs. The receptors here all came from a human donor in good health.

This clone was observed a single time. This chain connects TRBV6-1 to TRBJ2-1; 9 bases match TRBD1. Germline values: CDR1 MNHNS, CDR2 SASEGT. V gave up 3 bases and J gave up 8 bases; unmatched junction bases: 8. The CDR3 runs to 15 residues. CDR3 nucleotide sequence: TGTGCCAGCAGTGACGGGACAGGGTTTAACTATGAGCAGTTCTTC. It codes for CASSDGTGFNYEQFF.

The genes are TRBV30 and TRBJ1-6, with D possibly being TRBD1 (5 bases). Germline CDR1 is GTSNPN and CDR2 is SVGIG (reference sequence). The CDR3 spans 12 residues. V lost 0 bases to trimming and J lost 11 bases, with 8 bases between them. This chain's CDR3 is CAWSVGGTPLHF. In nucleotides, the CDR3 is TGTGCCTGGAGTGTTGGGGGGACACCCCTCCACTTT.

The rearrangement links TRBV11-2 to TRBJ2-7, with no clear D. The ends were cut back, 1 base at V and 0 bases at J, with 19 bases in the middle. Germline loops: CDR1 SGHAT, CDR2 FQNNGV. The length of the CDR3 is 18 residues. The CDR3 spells CASSLVSSPLYPSYEQYF. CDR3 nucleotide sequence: TGTGCCAGCAGCTTAGTTTCTTCCCCCCTCTACCCCTCCTACGAGCAGTACTTC.

CDR3 bases: TGTGCCAGCAGCTCGGGACAGATTAACTATGGCTACACCTTC. Its protein product is CASSSGQINYGYTF. This chain uses TRBV6-5 with TRBJ1-2, with 7 bases aligning to TRBD1. The CDR3 sequence is 14 residues long. J gave up 1 base and V 6 bases, and 5 bases lay outside the gene matches. Germline assignment: CDR1 MNHEY and CDR2 SVGAGI.